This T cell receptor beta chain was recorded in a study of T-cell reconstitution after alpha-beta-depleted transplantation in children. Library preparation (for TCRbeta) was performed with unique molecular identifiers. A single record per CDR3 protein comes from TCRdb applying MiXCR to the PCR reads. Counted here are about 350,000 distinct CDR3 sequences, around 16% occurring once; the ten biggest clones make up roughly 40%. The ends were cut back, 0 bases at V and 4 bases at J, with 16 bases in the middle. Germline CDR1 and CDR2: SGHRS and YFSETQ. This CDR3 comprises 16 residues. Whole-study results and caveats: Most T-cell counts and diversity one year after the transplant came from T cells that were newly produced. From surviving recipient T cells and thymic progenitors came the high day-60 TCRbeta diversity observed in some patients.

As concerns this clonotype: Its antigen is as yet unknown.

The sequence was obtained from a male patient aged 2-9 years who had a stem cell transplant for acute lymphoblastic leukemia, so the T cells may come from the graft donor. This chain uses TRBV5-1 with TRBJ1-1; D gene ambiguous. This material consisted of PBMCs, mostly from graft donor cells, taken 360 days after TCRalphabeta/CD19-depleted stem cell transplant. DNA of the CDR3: TGCGCCAGCAGCTTGGTCACCACACTGGAAGGCACTGAAGCTTTCTTT. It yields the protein CASSLVTTLEGTEAFF.